This entry features one T cell receptor (beta chain) sequence. Its antigen is as yet unknown. These data belong to a study of T cell responses to AZD1222 COVID-19 vaccine. At the level of the study: Second-dose groups at about 4 or about 12 weeks were pooled. Overall study findings and caveats: Close to half of all spike-specific TCRs reportedly target regions of the variants that are unmutated. Donors were chiefly white British, with a greater number of females, and clonal diversity was perhaps underestimated. Vaccine-associated CD4 TCRs spanned spike, dominant at 160-218 and 743-854.

Repertoires were generated with immunoSEQ multiplex PCR, while TCRdb's copy carries only in-frame clones and drops some. The table lists some 100,000 clones, 85% to 90% of them singletons. The ends were cut back, 1 base at V and 0 bases at J, with 7 bases in the middle. The V gene's germline CDR1 is MGHRA and CDR2 YSYEKL. The CDR3 consists of 16 residues. The chain carries TRBV4-1 and TRBJ1-6; D gene uncertain. The origin of this receptor is an adult in good health. The sample consisted of peripheral blood, taken on day 0 of AZD1222 vaccination. The CDR3 DNA follows: TGCGCCAGCAGCCAAGGAGGAGGCTCCTATAATTCACCCCTCCACTTT. Its translation is CASSQGGGSYNSPLHF.